Here is one T cell receptor beta chain with its context. The antigen this receptor binds is unknown. The input lacks base qualities; no much larger clone sits a single base away. The record originates from a study of yellow fever vaccine responses in identical twins (dated by TCRdb to about 2018). Broadly, across the study: In identical twins, the study followed T cell clones that responded to the vaccine with precision. Overall study outcomes, separate from this receptor: According to the authors, in identical twins the way T cells responded to vaccination appeared partly convergent and partly personalized.

CDR1 is given as SGHDN and CDR2 as FVKESK, both from the germline V gene. V lost 2 bases and J lost 3 bases; the stretch between them is 2 bases long. Measured from the cysteine to the phenylalanine, the CDR3 is 11 residues long. Left in the record is the CDR3 DNA by itself, 33 bases read in frame from the first base. Library generation was performed with RT-PCR. The instrument was an Illumina HiSeq 2500. TCRdb's own reprocessing of the public reads used fastp at Q25 and MiXCR and kept productive beta chains. Under each unique CDR3 protein, matching rows form one entry showing the most common genes and DNA. The sample yields approximately 9,600 distinct CDR3 sequences; roughly 80% were counted once. The leading ten clones occupy approximately 2% of the sample.

Sample: T cells from blood (PBMCs), unsorted or a sorted subset (not recorded which), taken before or after yellow fever vaccination (not recorded which). The clonotype comes from a woman between 18 and 29 years old who received the yellow fever vaccine. Donor details come from another sample of the same person, matched by shared clones. The V and J genes are TRBV14 and TRBJ2-7, with the D gene call left open. The nucleotide sequence reads as follows: TGTGCCAGCAGCCAACACTACGAGCAGTACTTC. The resulting protein is CASSQHYEQYF.